A selection of T cell receptor beta chains follows, all from one sample in a study of cytomegalovirus exposure and HLA in healthy donors. Profiling relied on immunoSEQ multiplex PCR, and the TCRdb table lists in-frame clones only, not all of them. Of over 100,000 clones in the sample, around three quarters were seen once. Sequenced material: PBMCs. The receptors were gathered from a woman aged 18 to 35 in good health and CMV-seropositive. Both conserved end residues are trimmed from each CDR3.

v_gene	j_gene	CDR3aa
TRBV7-9	TRBJ2-3	ASSLAGGPPDTQY
TRBV27	TRBJ2-5	ASSPETPQAGEVGRETQY
TRBV30	TRBJ2-3	AWSGTADTQY
TRBV11-3	TRBJ1-5	ASPPGPQH
TRBV28	TRBJ2-7	ASSLGGSSYEQY
TRBV20-1	TRBJ2-1	SATLVNEQF
TRBV5-6	TRBJ2-1	ASGPLGASSSSYNEQF
TRBV4-1	TRBJ2-3	ASSQERGSGSRADTQY
TRBV28	TRBJ2-4	ASSKRLAKNIQY
TRBV19	TRBJ2-3	ASSIVPQTDTQY
TRBV7-2	TRBJ2-1	ASSQGTSGSGYNEQF
TRBV15	TRBJ1-4	ATSRGGQVNEKLF
TRBV28	TRBJ1-2	ASRNQGDYGYT
TRBV27	TRBJ1-1	ASSPRTGAGNTEAF
TRBV7-9	TRBJ2-7	ASSLLAGGPGEQY
TRBV6-1	TRBJ2-5	ASSLDRGRETQY
TRBV27	TRBJ2-7	ASSWGQGEQY
TRBV18	TRBJ1-1	ASSLDRANPEAF
TRBV5-1	TRBJ2-2	ASSLQLAGGTGELF
TRBV2	TRBJ2-7	ASSLRPGYEQY